This is a list of T cell receptor beta chains from one sample in a study of PD-L1 blockade in urothelial cancer. The table came from immunoSEQ multiplex PCR; TCRdb's copy has only in-frame clones and leaves some out. The data hold 50,000 to 65,000 clones, with 85% to 90% observed a single time. The sequences come from PBMCs, collected around atezolizumab (anti-PD-L1) treatment. These receptors were collected from a man in his fifties or sixties with urothelial cancer. Each CDR3 is given with its conserved first and last residue. D genes are given only for firm matches. The size of a clone is reported for some rows only, either as once, few or many, or as a class for expanded clones.

clone size,J gene,V gene,D gene,CDR3 DNA,CDR3 protein
.,TRBJ2-3,TRBV6-6,TRBD2,TGTGCCAGCAGTTACCGACTAGCGGGCGCAGATACGCAGTATTTT,CASSYRLAGADTQYF
.,TRBJ1-1,TRBV25-1,TRBD1,TGTGCCAGCAGCCGACAGGGGACGCGAGCTTTCTTT,CASSRQGTRAFF
.,TRBJ1-1,TRBV20-1,.,TGCAGATGGGACACCCGCTCTGAAGCTTTCTTT,CRWDTRSEAFF
once,TRBJ2-2,TRBV7-3,.,TGTGCCAGCAGCTTAGGATCGCTAGGCACCGGGGAGCTGTTTTTT,CASSLGSLGTGELFF
.,TRBJ1-2,TRBV5-4,.,TGTGCCAGCAGCGAGAGGAGCTATGGCTACACCTTC,CASSERSYGYTF
.,TRBJ2-7,TRBV7-6,.,TGTGCCAGCAGCTTAGCGGGGAGGATGAGTTCGGCCTACGAGCAGTACTTC,CASSLAGRMSSAYEQYF
.,TRBJ2-7,TRBV10-3,TRBD2,TGTGCCATCAGGAACCTAGCGGGAGGGGGCTACGAGCAGTACTTC,CAIRNLAGGGYEQYF
.,TRBJ1-2,TRBV4-1,.,TGCGCCAGCAGCCAATCGCCGGGACTGATAGCTAACTATGGCTACACCTTC,CASSQSPGLIANYGYTF
.,TRBJ2-5,TRBV5-4,TRBD1,TGTGCCAGCAGCTGGAGGACAGGTCAAGAGACCCAGTACTTC,CASSWRTGQETQYF
.,TRBJ1-1,TRBV9,TRBD1,TGTGCCAGCAGCGTTCGCGACAGGGGGAACCCCAGTGAGACTGAAGCTTTCTTT,CASSVRDRGNPSETEAFF
.,TRBJ1-3,TRBV7-9,TRBD1,TGTGCCAGCAGTTTTGACAGGGGATGGGCTGGAAACACCATATATTTT,CASSFDRGWAGNTIYF
.,TRBJ2-1,TRBV27,.,TGTGCCACCTCACCCGTTCCCCAGGGGCCCATCTACAATGAGCAGTTCTTC,CATSPVPQGPIYNEQFF
.,TRBJ1-4,TRBV19,TRBD1,TGTGCCAGTGGACAGGGGGCGGGGGAAAAACTGTTTTTT,CASGQGAGEKLFF
once,TRBJ2-3,TRBV5-1,TRBD2,TGCGCCAGCAGCCTAGGAGGGACTAGCGGGAGTGCAGATACGCAGTATTTT,CASSLGGTSGSADTQYF
few,TRBJ1-2,TRBV5-4,TRBD1,TGTGCCAGCAGATACTGGGACAGGGGGCTCGGCTACACCTTC,CASRYWDRGLGYTF
.,TRBJ2-2,TRBV5-6,.,TGTGCCAGCAGCTTGGGGGGGCTGACGAACACCGGGGAGCTGTTTTTT,CASSLGGLTNTGELFF
.,TRBJ1-1,TRBV9,.,TGTGCCAGCAGCCCGCGGGGATGGACGGAACTGAACACTGAAGCTTTCTTT,CASSPRGWTELNTEAFF
once,TRBJ1-1,TRBV30,.,TGTGCCTGGACCCTGGGAGGGAACACTGAAGCTTTCTTT,CAWTLGGNTEAFF
.,TRBJ2-7,TRBV5-1,.,TGCGCCAGCAGCGTCGGCCCCCTGTGGACTATTAAGGAACGCGAGCAGTACTTC,CASSVGPLWTIKEREQYF
medium-sized,TRBJ2-7,TRBV5-1,TRBD2,TGCGCCAGCAGCTTGGGATCTAGCGGGAGGCAAAGCTCCTACGAGCAGTACTTC,CASSLGSSGRQSSYEQYF
few,TRBJ1-2,TRBV6-5,.,TGTGCCAGCGCCCCAGCGGGACACGGATATGGCTACACCTTC,CASAPAGHGYGYTF
.,TRBJ2-3,TRBV14,.,TGTGCCAGCAGCTATAAGCAGGCAGATACGCAGTATTTT,CASSYKQADTQYF
.,TRBJ2-5,TRBV15,.,TGTGCCACCAGCGGAGGTAGCGGCCAAGAGACCCAGTACTTC,CATSGGSGQETQYF
.,TRBJ1-1,TRBV19,TRBD1,TGTGCCAGTAGTAAACAGGGGGGTTACACTGAAGCTTTCTTT,CASSKQGGYTEAFF
.,TRBJ1-3,TRBV21-1,.,TGTGCCAGCAGCAAAAACCCTGGACAGGGTGGAAACACCATATATTTT,CASSKNPGQGGNTIYF
.,TRBJ2-7,TRBV27,.,TGTGCCAGCAGTTTATCCCGGGACTCTCCTGGCGAGCAGTACTTC,CASSLSRDSPGEQYF
.,TRBJ2-1,TRBV9,.,TGTGCCAGCAGCTCAAACAGCGGAGGAGAGGCTGATGAGCAGTTCTTC,CASSSNSGGEADEQFF
.,TRBJ1-2,TRBV6-1,.,TGTGCCAGCAGTGTATGGGGGGTGGAAGGCTACACCTTC,CASSVWGVEGYTF
.,TRBJ1-1,TRBV6-5,.,TGTGCCAGCAGTTACTCGATCAGACAGAACACTGAAGCTTTCTTT,CASSYSIRQNTEAFF
.,TRBJ2-2,TRBV28,.,TGTGCCAGCACGGGCCAAGGGGTCGGGGAGCTGTTTTTT,CASTGQGVGELFF
.,TRBJ1-2,TRBV27,TRBD1,TGTGCCAGCAGTCCATCGGACAGGGCGGGTGGCTACACCTTC,CASSPSDRAGGYTF
.,TRBJ1-6,TRBV18,.,TGTGCCACCCGAGGGATGGATAATTCACCCCTCCACTTT,CATRGMDNSPLHF
.,TRBJ2-1,TRBV18,TRBD2,TGTGCCAGCTCACAACTAGCGGGAGGCAATGAGCAGTTCTTC,CASSQLAGGNEQFF
.,TRBJ2-1,TRBV28,TRBD2,TGTGCCAGCAGTTTAGTTAGGGGACTAGCGGGAGGCGCCTACAATGAGCAGTTCTTC,CASSLVRGLAGGAYNEQFF
.,TRBJ1-1,TRBV19,TRBD1,TGTGCCAGTAGTCCAGGGGGCGCGAGTCCCACTGAAGCTTTCTTT,CASSPGGASPTEAFF
.,TRBJ1-6,TRBV19,.,TGTGCCAGTGGAGGGCATTCCTATAATTCACCCCTCCACTTT,CASGGHSYNSPLHF
.,TRBJ2-3,TRBV19,TRBD2,TGTGCCAGTAGTATAGATAGCGGGAGGAGCACAGATACGCAGTATTTT,CASSIDSGRSTDTQYF
.,TRBJ1-2,TRBV7-9,.,TGTGCCAGCAGCGCGGACAGCTATGGCTACACCTTC,CASSADSYGYTF
.,TRBJ1-1,TRBV9,TRBD1,TGTGCCAGCAGCGTAGTTGACAGGGGGAGTGAAGCTTTCTTT,CASSVVDRGSEAFF
.,TRBJ2-1,TRBV7-3,.,TGTGCCAGCAGCCCCAACAGGGTGGGCAATGAGCAGTTCTTC,CASSPNRVGNEQFF
.,TRBJ2-1,TRBV4-1,TRBD2,TGCGCCAGCAGGTCTAGCGGGAGAGTACATGAGCAGTTCTTC,CASRSSGRVHEQFF
.,TRBJ2-7,TRBV27,TRBD1,TGTGCCAGCAGGATACAGGGGGCGTCCTACGAGCAGTACTTC,CASRIQGASYEQYF
once,TRBJ1-6,TRBV30,TRBD1,TGTGCCTGGGGAACAGGGGGCGGTTCACCCCTCCACTTT,CAWGTGGGSPLHF
.,TRBJ1-1,TRBV19,.,TGTGCCAGTAGTCCGTCGAACACTGAAGCTTTCTTT,CASSPSNTEAFF
.,TRBJ2-1,TRBV14,.,TGTGCCAGCAGCCAAGATAGCGGTAGTTACAATGAGCAGTTCTTC,CASSQDSGSYNEQFF